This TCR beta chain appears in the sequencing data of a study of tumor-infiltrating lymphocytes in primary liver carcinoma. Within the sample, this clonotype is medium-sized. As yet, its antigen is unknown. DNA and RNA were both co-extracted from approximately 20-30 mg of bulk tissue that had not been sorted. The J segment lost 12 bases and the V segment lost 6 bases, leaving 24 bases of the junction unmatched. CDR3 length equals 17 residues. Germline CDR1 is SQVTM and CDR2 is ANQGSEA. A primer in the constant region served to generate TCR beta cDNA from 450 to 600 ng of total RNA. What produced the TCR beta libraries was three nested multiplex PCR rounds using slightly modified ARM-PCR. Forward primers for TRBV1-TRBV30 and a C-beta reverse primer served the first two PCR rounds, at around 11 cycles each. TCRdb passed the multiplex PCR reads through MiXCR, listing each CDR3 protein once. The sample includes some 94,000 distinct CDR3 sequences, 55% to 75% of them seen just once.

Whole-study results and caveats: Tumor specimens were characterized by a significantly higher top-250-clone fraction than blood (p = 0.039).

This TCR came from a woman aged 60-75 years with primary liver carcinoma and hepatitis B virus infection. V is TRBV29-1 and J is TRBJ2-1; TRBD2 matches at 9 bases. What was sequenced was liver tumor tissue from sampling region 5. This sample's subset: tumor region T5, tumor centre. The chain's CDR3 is CSVHPASGTSRKSAQFF. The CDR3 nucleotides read TGCAGCGTCCACCCGGCTAGCGGGACGTCCCGAAAGAGTGCGCAGTTCTTC.